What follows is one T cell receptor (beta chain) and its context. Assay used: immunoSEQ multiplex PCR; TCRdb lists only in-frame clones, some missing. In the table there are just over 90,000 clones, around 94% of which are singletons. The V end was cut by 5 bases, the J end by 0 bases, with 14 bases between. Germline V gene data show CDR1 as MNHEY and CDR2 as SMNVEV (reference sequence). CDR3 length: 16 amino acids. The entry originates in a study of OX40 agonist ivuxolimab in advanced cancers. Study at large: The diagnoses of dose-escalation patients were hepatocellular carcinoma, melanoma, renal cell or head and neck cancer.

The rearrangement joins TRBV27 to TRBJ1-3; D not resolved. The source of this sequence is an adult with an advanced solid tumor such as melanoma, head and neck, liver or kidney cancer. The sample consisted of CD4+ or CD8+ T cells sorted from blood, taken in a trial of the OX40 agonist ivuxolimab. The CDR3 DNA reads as TGTGCCAGCAGTGCCGGGCAGTTTAACTCTGGAAACACCATATATTTT. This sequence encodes CASSAGQFNSGNTIYF.